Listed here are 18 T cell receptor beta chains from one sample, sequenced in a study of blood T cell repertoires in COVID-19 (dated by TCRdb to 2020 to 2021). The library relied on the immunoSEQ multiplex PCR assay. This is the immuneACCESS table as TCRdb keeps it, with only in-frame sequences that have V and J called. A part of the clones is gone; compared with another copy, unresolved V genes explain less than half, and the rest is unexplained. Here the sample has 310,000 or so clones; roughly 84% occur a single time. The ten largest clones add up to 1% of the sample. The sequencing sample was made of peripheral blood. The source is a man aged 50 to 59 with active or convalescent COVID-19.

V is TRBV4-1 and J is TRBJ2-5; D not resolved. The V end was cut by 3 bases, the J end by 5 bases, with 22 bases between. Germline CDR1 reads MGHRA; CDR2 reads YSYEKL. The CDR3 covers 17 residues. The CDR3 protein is CASSHLLRRTRGETQYF. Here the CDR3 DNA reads TGCGCCAGCAGCCACCTCCTAAGAAGAACTCGAGGCGAGACCCAGTACTTC.

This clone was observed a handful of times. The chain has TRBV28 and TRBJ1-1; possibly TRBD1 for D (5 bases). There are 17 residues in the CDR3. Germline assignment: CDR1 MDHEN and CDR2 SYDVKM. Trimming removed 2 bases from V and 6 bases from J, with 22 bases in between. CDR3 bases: TGTGCCAGCAGTTTAATGGTAGGGGTGGTAAGGAGAGCTGAAGCTTTCTTT. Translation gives CASSLMVGVVRRAEAFF.

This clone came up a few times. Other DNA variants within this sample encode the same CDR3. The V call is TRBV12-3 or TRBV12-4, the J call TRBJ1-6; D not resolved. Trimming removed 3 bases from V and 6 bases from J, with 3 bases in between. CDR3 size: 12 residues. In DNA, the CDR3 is TGTGCCAGCAGTTTCGGTAATTCACCCCTCCACTTT. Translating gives CASSFGNSPLHF.

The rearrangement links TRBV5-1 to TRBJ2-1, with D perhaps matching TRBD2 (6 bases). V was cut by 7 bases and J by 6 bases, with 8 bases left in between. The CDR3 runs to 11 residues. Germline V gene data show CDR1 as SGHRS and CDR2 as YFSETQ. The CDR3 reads CASRRGNEQFF. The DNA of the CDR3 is TGCGCCAGCCGGAGGGGCAATGAGCAGTTCTTC. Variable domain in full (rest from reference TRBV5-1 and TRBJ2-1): KAGVTQTPRYLIKTRGQQVTLSCSPISGHRSVSWYQQTPGQGLQFLFEYFSETQRNKGNFPGRFSGRQFSNSRSEMNVSTLELGDSALYLCASRRGNEQFFGPGTRLTVL.

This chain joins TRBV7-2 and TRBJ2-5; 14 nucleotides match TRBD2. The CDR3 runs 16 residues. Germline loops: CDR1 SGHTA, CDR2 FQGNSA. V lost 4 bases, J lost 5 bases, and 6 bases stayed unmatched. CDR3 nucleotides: TGTGCCAGCAGCTCAGGACTAGCGGGGGGCTGGGAGACCCAGTACTTC. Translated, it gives CASSSGLAGGWETQYF.

The CDR3 is CAISESGVGNTIYF. CDR3 bases: TGTGCCATCAGTGAGTCAGGAGTGGGAAACACCATATATTTT. This sequence joins TRBV10-3 and TRBJ1-3; D is uncertain. Trimming left V 0 bases short and J 4 bases short, with 7 bases between. The CDR3 is 14 residues long. Germline V lookup: CDR1 ENHRY, CDR2 SYGVKD.

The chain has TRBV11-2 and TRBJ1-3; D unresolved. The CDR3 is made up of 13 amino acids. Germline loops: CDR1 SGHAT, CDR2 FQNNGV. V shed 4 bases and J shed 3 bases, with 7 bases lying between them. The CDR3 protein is CASSSLGGNTIYF. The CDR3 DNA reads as TGTGCCAGCAGCTCCCTCGGTGGAAACACCATATATTTT.

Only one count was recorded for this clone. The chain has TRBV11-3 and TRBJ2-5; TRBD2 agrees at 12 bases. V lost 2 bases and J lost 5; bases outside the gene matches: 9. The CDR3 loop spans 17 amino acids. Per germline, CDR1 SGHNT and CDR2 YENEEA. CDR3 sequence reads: CASSLSSGRASGETQYF. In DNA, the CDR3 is TGTGCCAGCAGCTTATCTAGCGGGAGGGCCTCTGGCGAGACCCAGTACTTC.

Here the CDR3 reads CASSLAGAMRTGELFF. The CDR3 nucleotides read TGCGCCAGCAGCTTGGCAGGGGCGATGCGGACCGGGGAGCTGTTTTTT. The V and J genes are TRBV5-1 and TRBJ2-2; a weak D match, TRBD1 (6 bases). Per the germline V gene, CDR1 is SGHRS and CDR2 is YFSETQ. This CDR3 has 16 amino acids. The V end lost 0 bases, the J end lost 5 bases, and 14 bases lay between the germline ends. Variable domain in full (rest from reference TRBV5-1 and TRBJ2-2): KAGVTQTPRYLIKTRGQQVTLSCSPISGHRSVSWYQQTPGQGLQFLFEYFSETQRNKGNFPGRFSGRQFSNSRSEMNVSTLELGDSALYLCASSLAGAMRTGELFFGEGSRLTVL.

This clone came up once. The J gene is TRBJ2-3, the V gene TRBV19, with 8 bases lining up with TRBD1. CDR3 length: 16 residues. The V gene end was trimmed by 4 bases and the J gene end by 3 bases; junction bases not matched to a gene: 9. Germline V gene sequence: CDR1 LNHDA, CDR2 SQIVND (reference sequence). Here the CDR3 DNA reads TGTGCCAGTAGTACCCAGGGGGCATGGGGGACAGATACGCAGTATTTT. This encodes CASSTQGAWGTDTQYF. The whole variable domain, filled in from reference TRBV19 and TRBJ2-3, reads DGGITQSPKYLFRKEGQNVTLSCEQNLNHDAMYWYRQDPGQGLRLIYYSQIVNDFQKGDIAEGYSVSREKKESFPLTVTSAQKNPTAFYLCASSTQGAWGTDTQYFGPGTRLTVL.

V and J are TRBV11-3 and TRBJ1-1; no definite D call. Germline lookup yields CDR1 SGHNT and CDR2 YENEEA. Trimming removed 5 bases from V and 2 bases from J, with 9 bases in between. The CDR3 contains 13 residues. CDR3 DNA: TGTGCCAGCAGCAACACACCAAACACTGAAGCTTTCTTT. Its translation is CASSNTPNTEAFF.

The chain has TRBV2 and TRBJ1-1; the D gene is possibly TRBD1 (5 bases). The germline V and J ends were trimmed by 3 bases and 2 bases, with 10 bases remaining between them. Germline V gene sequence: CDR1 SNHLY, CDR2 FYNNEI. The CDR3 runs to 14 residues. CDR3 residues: CASSDQGGNTEAFF. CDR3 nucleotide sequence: TGTGCCAGCAGTGATCAGGGAGGCAACACTGAAGCTTTCTTT. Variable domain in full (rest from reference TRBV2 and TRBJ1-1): EPEVTQTPSHQVTQMGQEVILRCVPISNHLYFYWYRQILGQKVEFLVSFYNNEISEKSEIFDDQFSVERPDGSNFTLKIRSTKLEDSAMYFCASSDQGGNTEAFFGQGTRLTVV.

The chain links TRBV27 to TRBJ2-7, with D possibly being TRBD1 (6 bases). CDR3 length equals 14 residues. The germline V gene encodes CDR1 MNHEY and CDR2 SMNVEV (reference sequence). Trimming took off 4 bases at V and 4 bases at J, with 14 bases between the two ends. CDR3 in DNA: TGTGCCAGCAGTTCCCAGGGGCTTTGGTACGAGCAGTACTTC. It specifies CASSSQGLWYEQYF.

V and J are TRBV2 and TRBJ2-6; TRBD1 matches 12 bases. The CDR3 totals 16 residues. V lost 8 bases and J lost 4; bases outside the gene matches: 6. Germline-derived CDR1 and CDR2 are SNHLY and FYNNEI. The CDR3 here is CASVGDRGPGANVLTF. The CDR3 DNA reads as TGTGCCAGCGTTGGGGACAGGGGGCCCGGGGCCAACGTCCTGACTTTC. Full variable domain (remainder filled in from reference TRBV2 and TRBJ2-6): EPEVTQTPSHQVTQMGQEVILRCVPISNHLYFYWYRQILGQKVEFLVSFYNNEISEKSEIFDDQFSVERPDGSNFTLKIRSTKLEDSAMYFCASVGDRGPGANVLTFGAGSRLTVL.

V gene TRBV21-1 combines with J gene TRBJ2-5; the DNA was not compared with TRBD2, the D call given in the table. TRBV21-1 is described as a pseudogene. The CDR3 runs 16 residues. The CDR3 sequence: CASTRLAGAFWETQYF. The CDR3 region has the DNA TGTGCCAGCACCCGACTAGCGGGGGCCTTTTGGGAGACCCAGTACTTC.

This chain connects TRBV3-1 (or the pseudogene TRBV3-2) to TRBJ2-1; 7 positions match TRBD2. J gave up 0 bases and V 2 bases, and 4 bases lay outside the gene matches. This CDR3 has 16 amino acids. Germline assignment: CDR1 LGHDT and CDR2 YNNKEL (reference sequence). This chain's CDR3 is CASSQSLAVSYNEQFF. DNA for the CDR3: TGTGCCAGCAGCCAAAGTCTAGCGGTCTCCTACAATGAGCAGTTCTTC.

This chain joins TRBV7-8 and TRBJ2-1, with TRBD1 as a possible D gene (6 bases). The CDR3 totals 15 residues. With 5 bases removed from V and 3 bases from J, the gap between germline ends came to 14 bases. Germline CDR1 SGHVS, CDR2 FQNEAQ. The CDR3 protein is CASSRGLGGYNEQFF. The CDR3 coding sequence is TGTGCCAGCAGCCGAGGCCTAGGGGGCTACAATGAGCAGTTCTTC.

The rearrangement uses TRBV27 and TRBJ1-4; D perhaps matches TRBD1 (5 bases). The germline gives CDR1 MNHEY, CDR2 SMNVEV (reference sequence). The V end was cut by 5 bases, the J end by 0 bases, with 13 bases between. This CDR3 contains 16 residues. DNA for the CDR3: TGTGCCAGCAGTCCCTCGGACACCCCAACTAATGAAAAACTGTTTTTT. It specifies CASSPSDTPTNEKLFF.